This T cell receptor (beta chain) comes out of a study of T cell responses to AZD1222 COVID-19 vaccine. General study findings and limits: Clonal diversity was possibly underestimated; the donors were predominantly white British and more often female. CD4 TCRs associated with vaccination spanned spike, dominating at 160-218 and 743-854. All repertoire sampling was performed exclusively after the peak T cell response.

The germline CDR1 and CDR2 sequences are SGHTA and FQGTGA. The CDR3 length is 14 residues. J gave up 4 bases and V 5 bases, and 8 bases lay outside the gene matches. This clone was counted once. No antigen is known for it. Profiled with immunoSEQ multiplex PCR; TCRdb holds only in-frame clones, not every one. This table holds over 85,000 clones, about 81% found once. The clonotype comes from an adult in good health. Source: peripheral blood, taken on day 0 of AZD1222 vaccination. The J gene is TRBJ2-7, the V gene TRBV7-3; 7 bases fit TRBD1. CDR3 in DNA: TGTGCCAGCAGCCGACAGGGTGGTAGGTACGAGCAGTACTTC. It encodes CASSRQGGRYEQYF.